The 27 T cell receptor beta chains below were found in one sample sequenced in a study of shared clonotypes between healthy human individuals. Assay used: immunoSEQ multiplex PCR; TCRdb lists only in-frame clones, some missing. The sample shows approximately 2.4 million clones, approximately 95% of them seen only once. The sample consisted of naive CD4+ T cells sorted from blood. The subset is: CD45RA+ positively selected. These receptors were taken from a man aged 18 to 29 in good health.

The V gene is TRBV9, the J gene TRBJ2-3; 7 bases are a match to TRBD2. The germline V gene encodes CDR1 SGDLS and CDR2 YYNGEE. With V trimmed by 0 bases and J by 4 bases, 5 bases remained unmatched. This CDR3 region has 15 residues. The CDR3 DNA follows: TGTGCCAGCAGCGTAGCTGCGACTAGCCCAGATACGCAGTATTTT. As protein: CASSVAATSPDTQYF.

The chain employs TRBV7-8 and TRBJ2-3; TRBD2 matches 10 bases. The CDR3 has 14 amino acids. V shed 2 bases, J shed 6 bases, and the junction held 2 bases outside the gene matches. Germline V gene data show CDR1 as SGHVS and CDR2 as FQNEAQ. Here the CDR3 reads CASSLSGRVDTQYF. In DNA, the CDR3 is TGTGCCAGCAGCTTAAGCGGGAGGGTGGATACGCAGTATTTT.

The V call is TRBV7-9, the J call TRBJ2-7, with 13 nucleotides matching TRBD2. The CDR3 covers 16 residues. V lost 4 bases, J lost 6 bases, and 9 bases stayed unmatched. Germline V gene data show CDR1 as SEHNR and CDR2 as FQNEAQ (reference sequence). The CDR3 spells CASSSGPGLAGPEQYF. DNA of the CDR3: TGTGCCAGCAGCTCAGGACCGGGACTAGCGGGGCCCGAGCAGTACTTC.

V usage is TRBV7-2 and J usage is TRBJ2-7; D may be TRBD2 (6 bases). Per germline, CDR1 SGHTA and CDR2 FQGNSA. V lost 2 bases and J lost 3, with 14 bases in between. CDR3 length equals 15 residues. The CDR3, as DNA: TGTGCCAGCAGCTTAATAGCGGCCAAACACTACGAGCAGTACTTC. This codes for CASSLIAAKHYEQYF.

The V gene is TRBV10-3, the J gene TRBJ1-4; unclear D gene. V was cut by 2 bases and J by 7 bases, with 14 bases left in between. The CDR3 contains 15 residues. CDR1 is ENHRY and CDR2 is SYGVKD in the germline V gene. The CDR3 sequence: CAISESSSGGEKLFF. CDR3 DNA sequence: TGTGCCATCAGTGAGAGCTCCTCAGGAGGTGAAAAACTGTTTTTT.

To note about this clone: The identical CDR3 is also encoded by other nucleotide sequences in the sample. This chain uses TRBV30 with TRBJ1-4; D might be TRBD1 (6 bases). The germline V gene has CDR1 GTSNPN and CDR2 SVGIG (reference sequence). This CDR3 is 13 amino acids long. Trimming left V 0 bases short and J 4 bases short, with 6 bases between. This chain's CDR3 is CAWSVQGNEKLFF. DNA for the CDR3: TGTGCCTGGAGTGTACAGGGTAATGAAAAACTGTTTTTT.

The chain has TRBV30 and TRBJ2-2, with a possible D match to TRBD1 (5 bases). The germline V gene encodes CDR1 GTSNPN and CDR2 SVGIG (reference sequence). With 2 bases removed from V and 1 base from J, the gap between germline ends came to 11 bases. The length of the CDR3 is 15 residues. The CDR3 here is CAWSYVGVNTGELFF. The CDR3 DNA reads TGTGCCTGGAGTTATGTAGGGGTGAACACCGGGGAGCTGTTTTTT.

Details on this clone: At one end the junction does not follow the germline gene, possibly because of a read error. The chain couples TRBV7-7 to TRBJ2-5; TRBD2 aligns across 12 bases. The CDR3 loop spans 15 amino acids. CDR1 and CDR2 from the germline V gene are SSHAT and FNYEAQ (reference sequence). The CDR3: CASSLGEGLAGTQYF. The DNA of the CDR3 is TGTGCTAGCAGCTTAGGCGAGGGACTAGCGGGGACCCAGTACTTC.

This clone was observed a single time. This sequence joins TRBV10-1 and TRBJ2-7, with a possible D match to TRBD1 (6 bases). The length of the CDR3 is 14 residues. Trimming left V 4 bases short and J 5 bases short, with 15 bases between. Germline assignment: CDR1 WNHNN and CDR2 SYGVQD (reference sequence). The CDR3 region is CASSGGHPLNEQYF. The DNA for the CDR3 is TGCGCCAGCAGTGGGGGACACCCTCTCAACGAGCAGTACTTC.

This clone was counted a few times. Other DNA sequences of this sample code for an identical CDR3. This chain uses TRBV19 with TRBJ1-2; 8 positions agree with TRBD1. The ends lost 3 bases at V and 0 bases at J; junction bases unmatched: 3. From germline, CDR1 is LNHDA and CDR2 SQIVND (reference sequence). The CDR3 has 15 amino acids. Written as DNA, the CDR3 is TGTGCCAGTAGTATTGGGACAGGTACTAACTATGGCTACACCTTC. Encoded protein: CASSIGTGTNYGYTF.

This chain uses TRBV2 with TRBJ1-1; tentative D call: TRBD1 (6 bases). V was cut by 3 bases and J by 1 base, with 9 bases left in between. Germline V gives CDR1 SNHLY, CDR2 FYNNEI. The CDR3 sequence is 14 residues long. The CDR3 sequence is CASSDGGRNTEAFF. DNA of the CDR3: TGTGCCAGCAGTGACGGGGGGCGGAACACTGAAGCTTTCTTT.

The gene calls are TRBV5-1 and TRBJ2-3, with D possibly being TRBD2 (5 bases). Germline lookup yields CDR1 SGHRS and CDR2 YFSETQ. The V end lost 0 bases, the J end lost 2 bases, and 10 bases lay between the germline ends. The CDR3 is 15 amino acids. The DNA for the CDR3 is TGCGCCAGCAGCTTGGCCGACGGGGTCACAGATACGCAGTATTTT. It encodes CASSLADGVTDTQYF.

The rearrangement uses TRBV7-2 and TRBJ1-3; 7 nucleotides match TRBD1. The V gene's germline CDR1 is SGHTA and CDR2 FQGNSA. The V gene end was trimmed by 4 bases and the J gene end by 0 bases; junction bases not matched to a gene: 6. This CDR3 has 16 residues. The CDR3 loop is CASSSGQASSGNTIYF. CDR3 bases: TGTGCCAGCAGCTCAGGACAGGCTAGCTCTGGAAACACCATATATTTT.

The genes are TRBV9 and TRBJ1-4, with D possibly being TRBD1 (5 bases). Trimming stripped 0 bases from V and 4 bases from J, with 16 bases between. The CDR3 extends over 17 amino acids. CDR1 SGDLS and CDR2 YYNGEE come from the germline V gene. CDR3 amino acids: CASSVGRGSGVNEKLFF. The CDR3 nucleotides are TGTGCCAGCAGCGTAGGAAGGGGTAGTGGTGTTAATGAAAAACTGTTTTTT.

V usage is TRBV30 and J usage is TRBJ2-1, with 9 nucleotides matching TRBD1. V lost 3 bases to trimming and J lost 5 bases; unmatched junction nucleotides: 5. Germline-derived CDR1 and CDR2 are GTSNPN and SVGIG (reference sequence). The CDR3 is 14 residues long. CDR3 bases: TGTGCCTGGAGCCGCGGGACAGGGAACAATGAGCAGTTCTTC. Translated: CAWSRGTGNNEQFF.

This sequence joins TRBV30 and TRBJ1-2, with D maybe TRBD1 (6 bases). Germline V CDR1 and CDR2: GTSNPN, SVGIG (reference sequence). This CDR3 is built from 13 residues. V lost 0 bases to trimming and J lost 6 bases, with 11 bases between them. The CDR3 nucleotides read TGTGCCTGGAGTGTAAACAAGGGGGATGGCTACACCTTC. Its translation: CAWSVNKGDGYTF.

Regarding this clone: Its ends do not fully match the called genes, so a read error is possible. The rearrangement joins TRBV7-7 to TRBJ2-1; TRBD1 matches 8 bases. The CDR3 totals 14 residues. Looked up from germline, CDR1 is SSHAT and CDR2 is FNYEAQ (reference sequence). CDR3 sequence (DNA): TGTGCTAGCAGCTCAGGGGGCGATAACAATGAGCAGTTCTTC. Encoded protein: CASSSGGDNNEQFF.

This sequence joins TRBV4-3 and TRBJ2-5, with D possibly TRBD1 on 5 matching bases. The CDR3 sequence is 15 residues long. Germline V gives CDR1 LGHNA, CDR2 YSLEER. The V and J ends lost 0 bases and 1 base respectively, with 9 bases between them. The CDR3 DNA is TGCGCCAGCAGCCAAGAACTCAGGGCCCAAGAGACCCAGTACTTC. Its protein is CASSQELRAQETQYF.

This chain links TRBV11-2 with TRBJ1-5, with D uncertain. The germline V gene encodes CDR1 SGHAT and CDR2 FQNNGV. The CDR3 length is 14 residues. V was pared by 1 base and J by 3 bases, with 7 bases between. The CDR3 sequence: CASSLAEHNQPQHF. Here the CDR3 DNA reads TGTGCCAGCAGCTTAGCAGAGCACAATCAGCCCCAGCATTTT.

This chain connects TRBV7-8 to TRBJ2-5; TRBD1 is a possible D gene (5 bases). The CDR3 has 13 residues. The germline V gene encodes CDR1 SGHVS and CDR2 FQNEAQ. The ends were cut back, 2 bases at V and 4 bases at J, with 8 bases in the middle. The chain's CDR3 is CASSLWQGETQYF. Here the CDR3 DNA reads TGTGCCAGCAGCTTATGGCAGGGAGAGACCCAGTACTTC. Based on the CDR3 plus reference TRBV7-8 and TRBJ2-5, the full variable domain is GAGVSQSPRYKVAKRGQDVALRCDPISGHVSLFWYQQALGQGPEFLTYFQNEAQLDKSGLPSDRFFAERPEGSVSTLKIQRTQQEDSAVYLCASSLWQGETQYFGPGTRLLVL.

The chain couples TRBV12-5 to TRBJ2-7; tentatively, D is TRBD2 (7 bases). V was shortened by 0 bases and J by 0 bases, with 21 bases between the two germline ends. The CDR3 runs 19 residues. From germline, CDR1 is LGHNT and CDR2 FRNRAP. CDR3: CASGLVHLGTGGTSYEQYF. The CDR3 DNA is TGTGCTAGTGGTTTGGTACATTTGGGTACGGGGGGCACCTCCTACGAGCAGTACTTC.

A single count supports this clone. The chain links TRBV10-1 to TRBJ2-5, with 11 bases aligning to TRBD2. The junction had 4 bases not matched to a gene; V was cut back by 2 bases and J by 5 bases. The CDR3 is 15 amino acids. Germline CDR1 is WNHNN and CDR2 is SYGVQD (reference sequence). Here the CDR3 reads CASSERLAGFETQYF. The CDR3, as DNA: TGCGCCAGCAGTGAGCGACTAGCGGGGTTTGAGACCCAGTACTTC.

This clone was detected only a few times. The CDR3 region is CASSIMSRENTEAFF. The CDR3 DNA reads as TGTGCCAGTAGTATTATGAGTAGAGAGAACACTGAAGCTTTCTTT. The chain combines TRBV19 with TRBJ1-1; D is unclear. The CDR3 loop spans 15 amino acids. Germline CDR1 and CDR2: LNHDA and SQIVND (reference sequence). Trimming pared 3 bases from V and 1 base from J, leaving 12 bases between.

V usage is TRBV29-1 and J usage is TRBJ2-7, with D unclear. Germline values: CDR1 SQVTM, CDR2 ANQGSEA. The CDR3 sequence is 12 residues long. Trimming removed 3 bases from V and 5 bases from J, with 11 bases in between. CDR3 nucleotides: TGCAGCGTTGATACGGCAGCCCACGAGCAGTACTTC. It codes for CSVDTAAHEQYF.

V and J are TRBV9 and TRBJ2-1; D may be TRBD2 (6 bases). V was pared by 4 bases and J by 8 bases, with 19 bases between. The CDR3 runs 15 residues. CDR1 is SGDLS and CDR2 is YYNGEE in the germline V gene. The CDR3 sequence: CASSPRGSGGDEQFF. The CDR3, as DNA: TGTGCCAGCAGCCCCCGGGGTAGCGGAGGGGATGAGCAGTTCTTC.

The V gene is TRBV27, the J gene TRBJ2-2, with D hard to call. V dropped 8 bases and J dropped 6 bases, with 16 bases sitting between them. CDR3 length: 14 residues. Germline values: CDR1 MNHEY, CDR2 SMNVEV (reference sequence). The CDR3 region is CASRRFGIPGELFF. For the CDR3, the DNA is TGTGCCAGCCGTAGGTTTGGAATCCCCGGGGAGCTGTTTTTT.

The chain couples TRBV30 to TRBJ1-1; maybe TRBD1 (6 bases). The CDR3 sequence is 12 residues long. V was clipped by 4 bases and J by 7 bases, with 13 bases between them. CDR1 is GTSNPN and CDR2 is SVGIG in the germline V gene (reference sequence). CDR3 DNA: TGTGCCTGGACCGGAGGGGGAATTGAAGCTTTCTTT. Translating gives CAWTGGGIEAFF.